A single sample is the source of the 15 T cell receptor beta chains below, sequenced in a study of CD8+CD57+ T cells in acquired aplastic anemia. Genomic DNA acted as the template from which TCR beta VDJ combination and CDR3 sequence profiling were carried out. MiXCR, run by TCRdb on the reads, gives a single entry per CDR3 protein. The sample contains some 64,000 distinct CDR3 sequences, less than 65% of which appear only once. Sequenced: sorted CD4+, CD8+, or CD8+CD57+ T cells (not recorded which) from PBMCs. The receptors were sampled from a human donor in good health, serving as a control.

The CDR3 loop is CASSRDRGNTEAFF. In DNA form, the CDR3 reads TGTGCCAGCAGCCGAGACAGAGGGAACACTGAAGCTTTCTTT. V and J are TRBV7-2 and TRBJ1-1; maybe TRBD1 (5 bases). V was trimmed by 5 bases and J by 1 base, leaving 11 bases between them. Germline assignment: CDR1 SGHTA and CDR2 FQGNSA. The CDR3 has 14 residues. Together with reference TRBV7-2 and TRBJ1-1, the CDR3 gives the full variable domain: GAGVSQSPSNKVTEKGKDVELRCDPISGHTALYWYRQSLGQGLEFLIYFQGNSAPDKSGLPSDRFSAERTGGSVSTLTIQRTQQEDSAVYLCASSRDRGNTEAFFGQGTRLTVV.

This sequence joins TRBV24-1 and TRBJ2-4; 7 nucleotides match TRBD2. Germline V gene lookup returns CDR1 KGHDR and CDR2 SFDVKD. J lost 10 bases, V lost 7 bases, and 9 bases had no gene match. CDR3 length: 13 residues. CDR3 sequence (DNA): TGTGCCACCAGACAACGGGGGGTCGGGATTCAGTACTTC. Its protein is CATRQRGVGIQYF.

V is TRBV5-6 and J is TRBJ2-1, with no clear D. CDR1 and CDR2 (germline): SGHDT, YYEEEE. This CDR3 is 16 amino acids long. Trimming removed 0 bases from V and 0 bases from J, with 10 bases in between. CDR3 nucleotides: TGTGCCAGCAGCTTGGTTCAGCGTCGCTCCTACAATGAGCAGTTCTTC. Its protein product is CASSLVQRRSYNEQFF.

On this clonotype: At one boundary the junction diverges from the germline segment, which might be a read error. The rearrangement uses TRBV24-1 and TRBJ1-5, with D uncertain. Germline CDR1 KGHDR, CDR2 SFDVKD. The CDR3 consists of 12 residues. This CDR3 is CATSGGGQPRHF. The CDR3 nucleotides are TGTGCCACCAGTGGGGGTGGGCAGCCCCGGCATTTT.

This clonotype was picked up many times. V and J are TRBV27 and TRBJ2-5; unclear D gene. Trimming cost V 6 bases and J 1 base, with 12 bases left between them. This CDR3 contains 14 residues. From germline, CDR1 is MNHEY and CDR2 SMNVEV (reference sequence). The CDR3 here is CASRLSALQETQYF. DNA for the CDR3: TGTGCCAGCAGGCTAAGTGCTCTCCAAGAGACCCAGTACTTC.

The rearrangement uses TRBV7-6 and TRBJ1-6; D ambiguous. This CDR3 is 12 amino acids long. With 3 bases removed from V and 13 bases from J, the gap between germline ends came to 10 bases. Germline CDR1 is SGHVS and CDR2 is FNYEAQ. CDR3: CASSFPGVPLHF. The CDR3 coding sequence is TGTGCCAGCAGCTTTCCAGGCGTGCCCCTCCACTTT.

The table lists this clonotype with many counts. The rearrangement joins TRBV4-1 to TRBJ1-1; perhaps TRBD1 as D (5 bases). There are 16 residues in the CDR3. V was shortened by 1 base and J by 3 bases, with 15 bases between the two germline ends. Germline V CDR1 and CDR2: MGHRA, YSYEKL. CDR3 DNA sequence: TGCGCCAGCAGCCAAGCAAGAGTCCGAGGGGACACTGAAGCTTTCTTT. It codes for CASSQARVRGDTEAFF.

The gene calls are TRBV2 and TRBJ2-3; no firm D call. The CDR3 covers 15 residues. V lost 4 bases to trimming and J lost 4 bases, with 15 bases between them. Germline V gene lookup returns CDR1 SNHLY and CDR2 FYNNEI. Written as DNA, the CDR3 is TGTGCCAGCAGTGCTGGGTTCGGTGGATCAGATACGCAGTATTTT. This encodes CASSAGFGGSDTQYF.

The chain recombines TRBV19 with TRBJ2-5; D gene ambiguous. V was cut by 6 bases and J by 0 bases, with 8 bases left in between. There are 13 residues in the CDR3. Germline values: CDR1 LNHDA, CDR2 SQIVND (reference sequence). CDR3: CASRSSYQETQYF. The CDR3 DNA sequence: TGTGCCAGTAGATCTTCTTACCAAGAGACCCAGTACTTC. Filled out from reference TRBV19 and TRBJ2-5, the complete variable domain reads DGGITQSPKYLFRKEGQNVTLSCEQNLNHDAMYWYRQDPGQGLRLIYYSQIVNDFQKGDIAEGYSVSREKKESFPLTVTSAQKNPTAFYLCASRSSYQETQYFGPGTRLLVL.

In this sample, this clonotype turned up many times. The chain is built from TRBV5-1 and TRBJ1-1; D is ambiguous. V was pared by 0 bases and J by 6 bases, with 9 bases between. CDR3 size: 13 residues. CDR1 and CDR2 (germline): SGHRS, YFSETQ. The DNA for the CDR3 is TGCGCCAGCAGCTTGGAGGGCGTGGCTGAAGCTTTCTTT. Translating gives CASSLEGVAEAFF.

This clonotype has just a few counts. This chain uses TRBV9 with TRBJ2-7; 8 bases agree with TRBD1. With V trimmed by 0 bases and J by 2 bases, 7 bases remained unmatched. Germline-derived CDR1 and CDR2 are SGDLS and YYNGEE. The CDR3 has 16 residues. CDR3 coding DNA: TGTGCCAGCAGCGTAGGGCCGGGACAGGACACCTACGAGCAGTACTTC. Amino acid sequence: CASSVGPGQDTYEQYF.

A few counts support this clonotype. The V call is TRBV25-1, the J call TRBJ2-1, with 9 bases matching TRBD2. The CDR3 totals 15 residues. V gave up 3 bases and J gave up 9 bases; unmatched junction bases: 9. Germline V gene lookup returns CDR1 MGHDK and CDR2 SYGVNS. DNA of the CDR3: TGTGCCAGCAGTGATTGGGTAGCGGGAGTCGGTGAGCAGTTCTTC. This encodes CASSDWVAGVGEQFF.

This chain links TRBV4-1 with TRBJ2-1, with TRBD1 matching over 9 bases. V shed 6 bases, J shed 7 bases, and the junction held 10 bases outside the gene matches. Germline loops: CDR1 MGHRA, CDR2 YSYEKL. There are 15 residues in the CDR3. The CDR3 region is CASSLTGTGLNEQFF. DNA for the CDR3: TGCGCCAGCAGTCTAACCGGGACAGGGCTGAATGAGCAGTTCTTC.

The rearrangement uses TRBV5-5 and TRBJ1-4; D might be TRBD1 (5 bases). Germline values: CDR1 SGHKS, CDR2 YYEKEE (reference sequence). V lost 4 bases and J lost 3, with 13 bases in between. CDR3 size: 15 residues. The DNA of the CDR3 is TGTGCCAGCAGCATCCGGGGCAGTTCTAATGAAAAACTGTTTTTT. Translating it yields CASSIRGSSNEKLFF.

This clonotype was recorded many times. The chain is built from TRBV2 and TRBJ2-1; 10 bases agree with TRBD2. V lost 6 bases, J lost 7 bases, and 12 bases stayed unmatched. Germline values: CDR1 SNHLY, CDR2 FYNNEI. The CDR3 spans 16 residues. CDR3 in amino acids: CASRDLSGRGSNEQFF. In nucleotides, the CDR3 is TGTGCCAGCAGAGACCTGAGCGGGAGGGGAAGTAATGAGCAGTTCTTC.